This T cell receptor beta chain was sequenced in a study of T-cell memory formation after mild COVID-19. Remarks on this clonotype: The antigen is not known.

Study observations and caveats: The SARS-CoV-2 specificity of second-wave clones reaching peak at day 37 remained unverified. CD4+ contracting clones were found mainly in CM and EM, and CD8+ ones in EMRA.

The CDR3 spans 14 residues. Trimming took off 3 bases at V and 4 bases at J, with 12 bases between the two ends. CDR1 is SNHLY, CDR2 FYNNEI, per germline. TCRdb processed the 5' RACE reads anew with MiXCR; each CDR3 protein has one entry. The table shows 470,000 or so distinct CDR3 sequences, with approximately 20% occurring only once. J is TRBJ1-2 and V is TRBV2; no clear D. The source is an adult woman who had mild COVID-19 (a few samples of this study predate the infection). Cell type and time point are not known. Sequences were obtained from PBMCs or a T cell subset sorted from them (not recorded which). CDR3 in amino acids: CASSDPERPYGYTF. DNA of the CDR3: TGTGCCAGCAGTGACCCGGAGAGGCCCTATGGCTACACCTTC.